The entry that follows covers one T cell receptor (beta chain) sequence. The sample belongs to a study of control samples from healthy donors and cancer patients. Germline V gene lookup returns CDR1 MGHDK and CDR2 SYGVNS. J was trimmed by 4 bases and V by 2 bases; bases with no gene match: 3. The CDR3 is made up of 15 amino acids. Repertoires were generated with immunoSEQ multiplex PCR, while TCRdb's copy carries only in-frame clones and drops some. The top ten hold around 40% of the sample, which has 95,000 to 150,000 clones, around 89% seen once. The sequence was obtained from a man in his forties or fifties in good health. Sequencing was carried out using blood. The chain recombines TRBV25-1 with TRBJ2-5, with 11 bases matching TRBD2. The CDR3 loop is CASSEPTSGGETQYF. In DNA, the CDR3 is TGTGCCAGCAGTGAACCAACTAGCGGGGGAGAGACCCAGTACTTC.